The present T cell receptor (beta chain) was sequenced within a study of CXCR3-negative and CXCR3-positive naive CD8 T cells. Whole-study context: Roughly 1.5 +/- 0.3 million TRB reads came from each library, giving around 140 million in total. Study-wide points: Against CXCR3-negative naive cells, CXCR3-positive naive cells showed more hydrophobic TRB CDR3s. Sequencing showed both naive subsets with comparably high diversity, and memory CD8+ cells much lower. Naive CXCR3-negative and CXCR3-positive cells had similar TRBV-TRBJ usage; memory differed.

Using triplicate sorts, 300,000 cells were collected each time from every CD8+ T cell subset. The CDR3 contains 14 residues. The germline gives CDR1 MNHNS, CDR2 SASEGT. Remarks on this clonotype: Its antigen is not identified.

UMI labels and 5' RACE were used to prepare the TRB cDNA libraries. TCRdb reprocessed the 5' RACE reads, keeping one entry per CDR3 protein, no DNA. The sample totals 5,000 to 6,500 distinct CDR3 sequences. The specimen was naive CXCR3+ CD8+ T cells from blood. Subset meaning: CD45RO-CCR7+CD27+CD95- naive CD8+ T cells expressing CXCR3 (TNR3+). The receptor was isolated from a human donor in good health. Some clones in this sample may be carry-over from other donors' samples. This rearrangement joins TRBV6-1 to TRBJ2-7; TCRdb reports TRBD2, a call that lacks DNA to check it against. The CDR3 sequence is CATEAGMASYEQYF.